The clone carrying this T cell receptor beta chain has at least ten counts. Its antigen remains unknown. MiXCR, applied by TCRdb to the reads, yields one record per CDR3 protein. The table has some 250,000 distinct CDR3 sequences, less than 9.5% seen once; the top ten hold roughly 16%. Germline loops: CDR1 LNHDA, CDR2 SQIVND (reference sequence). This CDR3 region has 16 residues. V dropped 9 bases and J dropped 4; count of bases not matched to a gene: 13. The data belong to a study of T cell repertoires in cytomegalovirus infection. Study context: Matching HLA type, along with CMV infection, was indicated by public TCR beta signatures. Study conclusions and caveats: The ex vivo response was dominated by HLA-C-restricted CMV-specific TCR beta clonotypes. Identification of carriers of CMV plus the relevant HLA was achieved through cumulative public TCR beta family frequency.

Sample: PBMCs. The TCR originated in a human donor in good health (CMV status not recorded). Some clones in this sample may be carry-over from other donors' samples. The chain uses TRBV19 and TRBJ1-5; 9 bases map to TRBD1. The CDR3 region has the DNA TGTGCCAGCAAGAAATTCCGGGACAGGGCAAATCAGCCCCAGCATTTT. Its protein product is CASKKFRDRANQPQHF.